This record concerns one T cell receptor beta chain sequence. Its antigen is currently unknown. In alopecia areata patients, both lesional scalp punch biopsies and peripheral blood were collected. This sample is part of a study of CD8+ T cells in alopecia areata. Regarding the study as a whole: Affected scalp, especially in alopecia totalis/universalis, had a higher clonality than normal scalp did.

Investigators isolated RNA and reverse transcribed it into cDNA to act as the sequencing template. The repertoire was sequenced with immunoSEQ multiplex PCR; TCRdb's copy has only in-frame clones and lacks some. In the table there are about 200,000 clones, 50% to 60% of which are singletons. Between the trimmed V and J ends, which lost 2 bases and 3 bases, there was a span of 7 bases. CDR1 is SQVTM, CDR2 ANQGSEA, per germline. The CDR3 consists of 12 residues. The receptor was isolated from a human donor with alopecia areata. The sequences come from CD4+ T cells sorted from blood, collected at week 0. The rearrangement uses TRBV29-1 and TRBJ2-5; D unresolved. In nucleotides, the CDR3 is TGCAGCGTTGAACAGGTAGAAGAGACCCAGTACTTC. Amino acid sequence: CSVEQVEETQYF. The full variable domain, in which reference TRBV29-1 and TRBJ2-5 provide the parts outside the CDR3, is SAVISQKPSRDICQRGTSLTIQCQVDSQVTMMFWYRQQPGQSLTLIATANQGSEATYESGFVIDKFPISRPNLTFSTLTVSNMSPEDSSIYLCSVEQVEETQYFGPGTRLLVL.